Given below is one T cell receptor (beta chain) in context. The antigen is undetermined. Method: immunoSEQ multiplex PCR; TCRdb's copy keeps in-frame clones and lacks some. The table includes 45,000 to 65,000 clones, 65% to 90% detected once. The data were obtained in a study of identifying expanded T cells in peripheral blood. This CDR3 has 16 amino acids. Per the germline V gene, CDR1 is LNHDA and CDR2 is SQIVND (reference sequence). V lost 5 bases, J lost 2 bases, and 8 bases stayed unmatched. Collection occurred without any documented infections or immune events in donors. Study-wide results and limits: Across healthy donors, higher total template counts meant significantly greater roughly two-week count variance. About 1.3 clones differed between technical replicates, versus around 16 and 19 over time.

Sequencing was carried out using blood. The J gene is TRBJ2-7, the V gene TRBV19, with 11 bases matching TRBD2. This TCR came from a person aged 18-70 years in good health. As DNA, the CDR3 is TGTGCCAGTAGTCCCTCCGGGACTAGCGGAACCTACGAGCAGTACTTC. Translating gives CASSPSGTSGTYEQYF.